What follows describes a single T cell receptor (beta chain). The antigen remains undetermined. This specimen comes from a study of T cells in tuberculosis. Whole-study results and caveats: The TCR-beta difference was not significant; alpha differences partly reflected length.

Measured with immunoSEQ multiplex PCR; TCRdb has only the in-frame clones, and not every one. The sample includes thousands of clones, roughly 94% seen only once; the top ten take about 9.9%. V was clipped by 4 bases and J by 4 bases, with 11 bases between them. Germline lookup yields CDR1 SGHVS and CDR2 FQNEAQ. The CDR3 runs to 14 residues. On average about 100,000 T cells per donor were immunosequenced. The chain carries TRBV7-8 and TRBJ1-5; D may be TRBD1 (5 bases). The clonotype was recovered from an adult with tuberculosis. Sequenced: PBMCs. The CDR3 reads CASSSGLSNQPQHF. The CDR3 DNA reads TGTGCCAGCAGCTCGGGACTGTCAAATCAGCCCCAGCATTTT.